This T cell receptor beta chain was recorded in a study of blood T cell repertoires in COVID-19. TCRdb keeps only in-frame clones here, not all; method: immunoSEQ multiplex PCR. The sample gives 180,000 or so clones, 70% to 90% of which show up once; roughly 0.8% is in the top ten. Between the trimmed V and J ends, which lost 2 bases and 5 bases, there was a span of 13 bases. The CDR3 extends over 13 amino acids. Germline V gene lookup returns CDR1 GTSNPN and CDR2 SVGIG (reference sequence). The chain carries TRBV30 and TRBJ2-7; possibly TRBD2 for D (6 bases). Sequencing was done on a sample of PBMCs or T cells enriched from blood (not recorded which). This receptor was obtained from a woman aged 18-29 years who had recovered from COVID-19. DNA of the CDR3: TGTGCCTGGAGTCCCGGGGGTGTAAACGAGCAGTACTTC. This translates into CAWSPGGVNEQYF.